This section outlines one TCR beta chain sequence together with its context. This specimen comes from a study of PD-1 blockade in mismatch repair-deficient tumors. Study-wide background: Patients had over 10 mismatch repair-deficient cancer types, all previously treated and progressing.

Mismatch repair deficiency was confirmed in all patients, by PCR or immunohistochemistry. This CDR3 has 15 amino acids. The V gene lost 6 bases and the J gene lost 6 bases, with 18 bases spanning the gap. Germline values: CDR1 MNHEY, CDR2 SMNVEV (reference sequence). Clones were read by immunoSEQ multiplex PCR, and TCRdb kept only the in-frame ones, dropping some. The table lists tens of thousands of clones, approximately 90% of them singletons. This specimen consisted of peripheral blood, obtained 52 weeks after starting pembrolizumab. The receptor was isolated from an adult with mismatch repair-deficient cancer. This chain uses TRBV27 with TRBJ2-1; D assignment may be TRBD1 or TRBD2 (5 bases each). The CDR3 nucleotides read TGTGCCAGCAGAATAGTAGTCGAGAGGGGCAATGAGCAGTTCTTC. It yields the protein CASRIVVERGNEQFF.